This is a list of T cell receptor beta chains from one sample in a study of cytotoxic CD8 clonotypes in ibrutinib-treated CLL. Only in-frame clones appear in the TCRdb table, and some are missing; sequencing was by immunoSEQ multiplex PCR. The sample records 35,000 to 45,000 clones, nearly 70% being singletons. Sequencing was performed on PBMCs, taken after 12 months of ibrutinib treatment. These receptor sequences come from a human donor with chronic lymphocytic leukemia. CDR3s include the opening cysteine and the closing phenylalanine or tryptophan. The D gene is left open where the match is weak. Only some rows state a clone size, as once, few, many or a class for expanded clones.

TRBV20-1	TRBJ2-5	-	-	CSAKGRETQYF	TGCAGTGCTAAAGGACGAGAGACCCAGTACTTC
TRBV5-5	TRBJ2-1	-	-	CASSRELYNEQFF	TGTGCCAGCAGCAGGGAGTTATACAATGAGCAGTTCTTC
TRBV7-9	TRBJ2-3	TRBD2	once	CASSSGLAGATDTQYF	TGTGCCAGCAGCTCCGGACTAGCGGGAGCTACAGATACGCAGTATTTT
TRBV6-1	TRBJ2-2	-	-	CASRVTGTSTGELFF	TGTGCCAGCAGAGTTACCGGGACAAGTACCGGGGAGCTGTTTTTT
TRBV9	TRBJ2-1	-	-	CASSVRDNYNEQFF	TGTGCCAGCAGCGTCCGGGACAACTACAATGAGCAGTTCTTC
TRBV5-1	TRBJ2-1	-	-	CASSLRVGVNNEQFF	TGCGCCAGCAGCTTGAGGGTGGGGGTTAACAATGAGCAGTTCTTC
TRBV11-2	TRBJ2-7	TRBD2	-	CASSASSGGGYEQYF	TGTGCCAGCAGCGCTTCTAGCGGTGGTGGCTACGAGCAGTACTTC
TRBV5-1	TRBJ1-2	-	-	CASSTGRISNYGYTF	TGCGCCAGCAGCACTGGACGGATTTCTAACTATGGCTACACCTTC
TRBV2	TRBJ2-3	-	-	CASSDGQVLTDTQYF	TGTGCCAGCAGTGACGGCCAGGTCCTCACAGATACGCAGTATTTT
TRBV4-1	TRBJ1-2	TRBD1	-	CASSHGTAGTGRKASF	TGCGCCAGCAGCCATGGTACTGCCGGGACAGGGCGAAAAGCGAGCTTC
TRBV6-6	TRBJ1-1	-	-	CASSYEGRTEAFF	TGTGCCAGCAGTTACGAGGGGCGCACTGAAGCTTTCTTT
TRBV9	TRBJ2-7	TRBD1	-	CASSPQGLLYEQYF	TGTGCCAGCAGCCCACAGGGGCTCTTATACGAGCAGTACTTC
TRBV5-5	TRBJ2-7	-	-	CASSLAARDSYEQYF	TGTGCCAGCAGCTTGGCGGCCAGGGACTCCTACGAGCAGTACTTC
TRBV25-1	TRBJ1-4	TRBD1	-	CASSERQGAKLFF	TGTGCCAGCAGTGAGCGACAGGGTGCAAAACTGTTTTTT
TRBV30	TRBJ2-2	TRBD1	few	CAWSRTGAYTGELFF	TGTGCCTGGAGTCGGACAGGGGCGTACACCGGGGAGCTGTTTTTT
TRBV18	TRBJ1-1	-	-	CASSPYRGAEAFF	TGTGCCAGCTCACCATACCGGGGGGCTGAAGCTTTCTTT
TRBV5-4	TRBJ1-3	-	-	CASSFAGSGNTIYF	TGTGCCAGCAGCTTCGCAGGGTCTGGAAACACCATATATTTT
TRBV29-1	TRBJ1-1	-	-	CSGSKGTEAFF	TGCAGCGGAAGCAAGGGGACTGAAGCTTTCTTT
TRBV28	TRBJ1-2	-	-	CATATAGTTTDGYTF	TGTGCCACCGCAACCGCAGGGACAACTACAGATGGCTACACCTTC
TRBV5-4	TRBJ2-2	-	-	CASSLKLANTGELFF	TGTGCCAGCAGCTTGAAACTGGCGAACACCGGGGAGCTGTTTTTT
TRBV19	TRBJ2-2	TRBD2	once	CASTNRRLAGGTGELFF	TGTGCCAGTACTAATAGGAGGCTAGCGGGAGGAACCGGGGAGCTGTTTTTT
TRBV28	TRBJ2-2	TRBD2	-	CASSFSPTGLDDPGELFF	TGTGCCAGCAGTTTCTCTCCTACGGGACTAGATGATCCCGGGGAGCTGTTTTTT
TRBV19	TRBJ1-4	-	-	CASKLGTNEKLFF	TGTGCCAGTAAGCTTGGCACTAATGAAAAACTGTTTTTT
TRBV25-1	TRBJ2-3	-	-	CASSWDLLTQYF	TGTGCCAGCAGTTGGGACTTGCTCACGCAGTATTTT
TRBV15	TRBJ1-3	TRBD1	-	CATSGGQPRFSGNTIYF	TGTGCCACCAGCGGGGGACAGCCACGTTTCTCTGGAAACACCATATATTTT
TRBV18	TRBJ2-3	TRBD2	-	CASSRRLAGESTDTQYF	TGTGCCAGCTCGCGGCGACTAGCGGGAGAGTCGACAGATACGCAGTATTTT
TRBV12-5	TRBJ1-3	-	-	CASGAGFGNTIYF	TGTGCTAGTGGTGCAGGGTTTGGAAACACCATATATTTT
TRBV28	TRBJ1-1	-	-	CASSTAPKAFF	TGTGCCAGCAGCACGGCGCCCAAAGCTTTCTTT
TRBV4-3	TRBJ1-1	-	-	CASSQDRYEAFF	TGCGCCAGCAGCCAAGATCGTTATGAAGCTTTCTTT
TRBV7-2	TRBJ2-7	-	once	CASSLAAASYEQYF	TGTGCCAGCAGCTTAGCAGCAGCCTCCTACGAGCAGTACTTC
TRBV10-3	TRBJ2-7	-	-	CAISAREIPYEQYF	TGTGCCATCAGTGCCAGGGAGATCCCCTACGAGCAGTACTTC
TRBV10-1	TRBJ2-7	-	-	CASSDHRDSSYEQYF	TGCGCCAGCAGTGACCACCGGGACTCCTCCTACGAGCAGTACTTC
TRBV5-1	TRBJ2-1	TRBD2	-	CASSFLAGAAYNEQFF	TGCGCCAGCAGCTTCCTAGCGGGAGCAGCCTACAATGAGCAGTTCTTC
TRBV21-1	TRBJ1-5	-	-	CASSKALEGSGQPQHF	TGTGCCAGCAGCAAAGCGCTAGAGGGAAGCGGTCAGCCCCAGCATTTT
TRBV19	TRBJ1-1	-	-	CASSPLRSWENEAFF	TGTGCCAGTAGTCCCCTCCGGTCCTGGGAAAATGAAGCTTTCTTT
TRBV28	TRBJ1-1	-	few	CASSLGPILEAFF	TGTGCCAGCAGTTTAGGGCCGATCCTGGAAGCTTTCTTT
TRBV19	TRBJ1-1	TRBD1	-	CASRTGDRGGTEAFF	TGTGCCAGTAGAACCGGGGACAGGGGAGGCACTGAAGCTTTCTTT
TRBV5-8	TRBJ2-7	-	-	CASSTIKTLREQYF	TGTGCCAGCAGCACCATAAAAACCCTACGCGAGCAGTACTTC
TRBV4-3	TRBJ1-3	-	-	CASSEGGGSGNTIYF	TGCGCCAGCAGCGAAGGGGGGGGGTCGGGAAACACCATATATTTT
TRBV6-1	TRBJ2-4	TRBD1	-	CASSESGQGVDIQYF	TGTGCCAGCAGTGAATCAGGACAGGGGGTGGACATTCAGTACTTC
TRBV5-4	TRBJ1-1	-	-	CASSLDTEAFF	TGTGCCAGCAGCTTGGACACTGAAGCTTTCTTT
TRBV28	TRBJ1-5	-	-	CASDIERNQPQHF	TGTGCCAGCGACATAGAACGAAATCAGCCCCAGCATTTT
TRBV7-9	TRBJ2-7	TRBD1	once	CASSPWTGISYEQYF	TGTGCCAGCAGCCCCTGGACAGGGATCTCCTACGAGCAGTACTTC
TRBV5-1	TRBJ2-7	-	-	CASSLDDLTYEQYF	TGCGCCAGCAGCTTGGATGACTTAACCTACGAGCAGTACTTC
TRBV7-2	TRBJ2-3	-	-	CASSFGANPSTDTQYF	TGTGCCAGCAGCTTCGGGGCGAACCCTAGCACAGATACGCAGTATTTT
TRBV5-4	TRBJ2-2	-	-	CASSLAGGAETGELFF	TGTGCCAGCAGCTTGGCCGGGGGCGCAGAAACCGGGGAGCTGTTTTTT
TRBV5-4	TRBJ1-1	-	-	CASSLAPTPPFF	TGTGCCAGCAGCTTGGCCCCGACGCCCCCCTTCTTT
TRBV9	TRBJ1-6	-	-	CASSVGPDLRNSPLHF	TGTGCCAGCAGCGTAGGTCCGGACCTGAGGAATTCACCCCTCCACTTT
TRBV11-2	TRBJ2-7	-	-	CASLEVGEQYF	TGTGCCAGCCTCGAAGTGGGTGAGCAGTACTTC
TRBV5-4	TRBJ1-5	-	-	CASSLGGRDQPQHF	TGTGCCAGCAGCTTGGGGGGAAGGGATCAGCCCCAGCATTTT
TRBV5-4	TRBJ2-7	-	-	CASSLVQVSSYEQYF	TGTGCCAGCAGCTTGGTGCAGGTGAGCTCCTACGAGCAGTACTTC
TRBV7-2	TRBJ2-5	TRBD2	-	CASSPQGSSGSQETQYF	TGTGCCAGCAGCCCTCAAGGTTCTAGCGGGAGTCAGGAGACCCAGTACTTC
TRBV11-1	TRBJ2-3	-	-	CASSFLQGSTDTQYF	TGTGCCAGCAGCTTCTTGCAGGGAAGCACAGATACGCAGTATTTT
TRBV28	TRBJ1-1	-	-	CASTTDSENTEAFF	TGTGCCAGCACCACAGACTCAGAGAACACTGAAGCTTTCTTT
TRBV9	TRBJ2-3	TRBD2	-	CASSVGPSGRAGYTQYF	TGTGCCAGCAGCGTAGGCCCTAGCGGGAGGGCCGGGTATACGCAGTATTTT
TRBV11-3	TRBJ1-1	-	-	CATINLRGEITEAFF	TGTGCTACTATAAACCTCAGGGGAGAAATCACTGAAGCTTTCTTT
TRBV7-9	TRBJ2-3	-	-	CASSFRTDTDTQYF	TGTGCCAGCAGCTTTCGGACAGACACAGATACGCAGTATTTT
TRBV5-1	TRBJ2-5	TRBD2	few	CASSQAGGWETQYF	TGCGCCAGCTCCCAAGCGGGAGGGTGGGAGACCCAGTACTTC